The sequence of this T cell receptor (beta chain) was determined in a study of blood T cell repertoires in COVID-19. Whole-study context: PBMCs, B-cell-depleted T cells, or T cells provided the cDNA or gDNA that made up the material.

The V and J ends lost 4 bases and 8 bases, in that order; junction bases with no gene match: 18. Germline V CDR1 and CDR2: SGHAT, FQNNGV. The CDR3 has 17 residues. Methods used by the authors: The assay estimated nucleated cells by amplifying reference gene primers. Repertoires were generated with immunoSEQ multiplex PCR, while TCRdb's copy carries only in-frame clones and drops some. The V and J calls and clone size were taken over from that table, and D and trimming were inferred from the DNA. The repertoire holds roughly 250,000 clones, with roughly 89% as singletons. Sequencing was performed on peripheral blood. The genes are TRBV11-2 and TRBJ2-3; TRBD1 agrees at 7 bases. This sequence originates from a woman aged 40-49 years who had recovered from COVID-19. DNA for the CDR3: TGTGCCAGCAGCTCCGGGGCCACAGGGGCCGCGGTGGGTACGCAGTATTTT. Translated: CASSSGATGAAVGTQYF. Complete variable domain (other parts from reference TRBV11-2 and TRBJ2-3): EAGVAQSPRYKIIEKRQSVAFWCNPISGHATLYWYQQILGQGPKLLIQFQNNGVVDDSQLPKDRFSAERLKGVDSTLKIQPAKLEDSAVYLCASSSGATGAAVGTQYFGPGTRLTVL.